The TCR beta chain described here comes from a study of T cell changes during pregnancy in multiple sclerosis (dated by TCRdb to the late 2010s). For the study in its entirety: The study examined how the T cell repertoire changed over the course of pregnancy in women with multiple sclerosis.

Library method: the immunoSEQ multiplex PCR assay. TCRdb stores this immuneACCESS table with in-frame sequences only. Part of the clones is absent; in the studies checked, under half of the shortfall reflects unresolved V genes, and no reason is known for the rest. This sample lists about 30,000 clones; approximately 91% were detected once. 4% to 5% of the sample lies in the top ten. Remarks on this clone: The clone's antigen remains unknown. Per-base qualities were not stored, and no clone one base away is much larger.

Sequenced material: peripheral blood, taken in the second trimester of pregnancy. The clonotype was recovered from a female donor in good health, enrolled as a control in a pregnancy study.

The nucleotide sequence reads as follows: TGTGCCAGCAGTAGTCCAGGGGGCGAGCCCCAGCATTTT. It codes for CASSSPGGEPQHF. Rearrangement joined TRBV6-6 to TRBJ1-5, with 8 central nucleotides matching TRBD1. The CDR1 and CDR2 encoded by the germline V gene (reference sequence) are MNHNY and SVGAGI. Clipping removes 5 bases from V and 8 bases from J, with 5 as the unmatched junction base count. Its CDR3 holds 13 amino acids, cysteine through phenylalanine. The sequence is cut down to CDR3 DNA, 39 bases in frame from base 1.